What follows is one T cell receptor (beta chain) and its context. This may arise from a read error, as a much more abundant clone is one base away. Germline values: CDR1 MDHEN, CDR2 SYDVKM. The CDR3 length is 16 residues. The record originates from a study of blood T cells in healthy people across ages. Roughly 10 milliliters of peripheral blood were drawn from each donor. Together with a sample-barcoded 5' primer, a J-beta primer mix was included in a second PCR lasting about 7 to 11 cycles. Each CDR3 protein gets one entry after TCRdb re-called the 5' RACE reads with MiXCR. This table has 380,000 or so distinct CDR3 sequences, about 55% appearing once.

Sequenced sample: blood. This receptor was obtained from a man aged 55 to 69 in good health. The chain is built from TRBV28 and TRBJ2-3; TRBD2 agrees at 16 bases. CDR3 sequence reads: CAISSGTSGRVDTQYF. The DNA for the CDR3 is TGTGCCATCAGTTCCGGGACTAGCGGGAGGGTAGATACGCAGTATTTT.